This TCR beta chain was documented in a study of post-analysis software for immune sequencing data. The wider study: Secondary progressive, relapsing-remitting and progressive-relapsing multiple sclerosis were among the included disease courses. The study, taken as a whole, reports: Higher frequency in patients than in controls was seen for about five TRBV segments, with TRBV5-6, TRBV5-1 and TRBV20-1 among them.

V was shortened by 5 bases and J by 9 bases, with 17 bases between the two germline ends. CDR1 and CDR2 (germline): SEHNR, FQNEAQ (reference sequence). The CDR3 length is 14 residues. The library was made from cDNA and included unique molecular identifiers. TCRdb recomputed calls from the PCR reads with MiXCR, one row per CDR3 protein. The table includes about 620,000 distinct CDR3 sequences, 44% detected once. This clonotype showed up just a few times. Antigen specificity is unknown. The TCR originated in a girl between 10 and 17 years old with multiple sclerosis. The genes are TRBV7-9 and TRBJ1-5, with unresolved D. Sequences were obtained from blood. CDR3 residues: CASSPSGGEGPQHF. In nucleotides, the CDR3 is TGTGCCAGCAGCCCTTCAGGAGGCGAGGGGCCCCAGCATTTT.